This entry concerns a single T cell receptor (beta chain). The table lists this clonotype with a few counts. It has no known antigen specificity. No much larger clone exists at a distance of one base, and base qualities are not known. Every donor was a healthy Caucasian. The twin cohort comprised three pairs of female monozygotic twins, all aged roughly 18 to 30 years. The RNA used for TCR libraries was isolated from peripheral blood mononuclear cells. The library was generated by 5' RACE. Instrument on record: Illumina HiSeq 2000. A universal primer binding site was introduced by template switching, and a unique molecular identifier was present in the final cDNA, enabling accurate counting of TCR cDNA molecules. Specific primers in the conserved constant-segment region were used to synthesize first-strand cDNA for the TCR alpha and beta chains. To control for contamination, each cDNA library was double barcoded with a SMART-Mk sample barcode plus Illumina barcodes. TruSeq adapter sequences and Illumina sample barcodes were added in two successive PCR steps. The Illumina HiSeq platform was used with custom primers to sequence TCR alpha and beta cDNA libraries. As for how the authors treated the data: Unique molecular identifiers were extracted from raw reads with MiGEC, and CDR3 positions were determined with MiXCR. For each individual, recombination models were inferred using an EM algorithm with the repgenHMM and IGoR tools. The analysis of shared clonotypes was done with the tcR package in R, with sharing normalized by the product of cloneset sizes. Out-of-frame nonproductive sequences were analyzed to study raw recombination free of thymic and clonal selection effects. The raw public data were reprocessed by TCRdb itself: fastp quality trimming at Q25, MiXCR clonotype calling, in-frame beta chains only. When rows share a CDR3 protein, they turn into one entry using the most common DNA and genes. These V and J calls originate from TCRdb's pipeline instead of the authors' own analysis. A total of approximately 620,000 distinct CDR3 sequences appear in this sample, approximately 9% of them only once. Around 0.98% of the sample lies in the top ten.

This sample was taken from a study of identical twins listed by TCRdb under 2016. Context from the whole study: To test whether fetal clonotypes persist, this study deep-sequenced TCR alpha and beta repertoires from monozygotic twins, from unrelated adults of various ages, and from cord blood. Replicate twin experiments were performed at different times using different library preparation protocols to rule out contamination. Summary of the overall study and its limitations: Compared with coincidental sharing between unrelated individuals, an excess of low generation-probability sequences was observed among out-of-frame TCR alpha sequences shared between twins. Excess twin sharing in beta out-of-frame sequences was weaker because fewer shared sequences lowered the signal-to-noise ratio. Invariant T cells such as MAIT and iNKT could partly confound zero-insertion analyses, though diverse VJ usage argued against this for most clonotypes. Out-of-frame TCR alpha sharing in monozygotic twins was systematically underestimated by recombination models, whereas sharing between unrelated individuals was in agreement with the recombination models. Because the same donors could not be followed over many years, the conclusions relied on cross-sectional statistical analysis. Fewer insertions were carried by abundant cord blood beta clonotypes, a similar but weaker trend appeared in young adult naive repertoires, and no such trend appeared in memory repertoires.

Germline trimming: 4 bases from V, 0 bases from J; junction bases outside gene matches: 7. Measured from the cysteine to the phenylalanine, the CDR3 is 17 residues long. Of all the DNA, just the CDR3 is kept, 51 bases in frame from base 1. From a lookup of the germline V gene, CDR1 and CDR2 are SGDLS and YYNGEE. These same data were also listed under a study on yellow fever vaccine responses in identical twins. Per the second study: According to the authors, the vaccine-induced T cell response in identical twins seemed to be partly convergent and partly specific to each individual. In identical twins, the study followed T cell clones that responded to the vaccine with precision.

The sample was PBMCs. The receptor was isolated from a woman between 18 and 29 years old in good health. Recombination joined TRBV9 with TRBJ2-7; TRBD2 matches 13 bases in the middle. Here the CDR3 is given as CASSRGLAGDSSYEQYF. The sequenced DNA: TGTGCCAGCAGCCGTGGACTAGCGGGGGATAGCTCCTACGAGCAGTACTTC.